These 20 T cell receptor beta chains originate from one sample sequenced in a study of shared clonotypes between healthy human individuals. Assay used: immunoSEQ multiplex PCR; TCRdb lists only in-frame clones, some missing. The sample yields about 820,000 clones, around 92% seen once. Naivety among CD8 cells was defined by CD45RO negativity and positive CCR7 selection, thereby excluding terminally differentiated effector memory CD45RA+ cells. Material for sequencing was naive CD8+ T cells sorted from blood. The source is a man aged 25-45 years in good health.

This rearrangement joins TRBV4-1 to TRBJ1-4; D is possibly TRBD1 (6 bases). Germline-derived CDR1 and CDR2 are MGHRA and YSYEKL. V gave up 4 bases and J gave up 6 bases, with 18 bases separating them. This CDR3 spans 16 amino acids. CDR3 bases: TGCGCCAGCAGCCCAACCCCGGGGGGGCAGGATGAAAAACTGTTTTTT. Translating gives CASSPTPGGQDEKLFF.

V gene TRBV4-1 combines with J gene TRBJ2-5; 12 bases are a match to TRBD2. From germline, CDR1 is MGHRA and CDR2 YSYEKL. V lost 4 bases and J lost 5; bases outside the gene matches: 11. This CDR3 has 17 amino acids. CDR3 DNA: TGCGCCAGCAGCCGAGGACTAGCGGGAACCTCTGGTGAGACCCAGTACTTC. Translating it yields CASSRGLAGTSGETQYF.

CDR3: CASSESVGTFNYEQYF. In nucleotides, the CDR3 is TGTGCCAGCAGTGAATCGGTCGGGACCTTCAACTACGAGCAGTACTTC. The rearrangement joins TRBV27 to TRBJ2-7, with D possibly being TRBD1 or TRBD2 (5 bases each). Germline V gives CDR1 MNHEY, CDR2 SMNVEV (reference sequence). The CDR3 length is 16 residues. V dropped 5 bases and J dropped 3 bases, with 20 bases sitting between them.

This rearrangement joins TRBV27 to TRBJ2-7; no clear D gene. V dropped 0 bases and J dropped 4 bases, with 10 bases sitting between them. CDR1 is MNHEY and CDR2 is SMNVEV in the germline V gene (reference sequence). CDR3 length: 14 residues. The CDR3 here is CASSLSFSTYEQYF. The CDR3 DNA is TGTGCCAGCAGTTTATCGTTTTCAACTTACGAGCAGTACTTC.

This chain joins TRBV5-4 and TRBJ2-1, with D possibly being TRBD1 or TRBD2 (5 bases each). Germline V gives CDR1 SGHNT, CDR2 YYREEE (reference sequence). V was clipped by 3 bases and J by 7 bases, with 8 bases between them. This CDR3 is 12 amino acids long. In DNA, the CDR3 is TGTGCCAGCAGCTGGGGACCGAATGAGCAGTTCTTC. Its translation is CASSWGPNEQFF. Variable domain in full (rest from reference TRBV5-4 and TRBJ2-1): ETGVTQSPTHLIKTRGQQVTLRCSSQSGHNTVSWYQQALGQGPQFIFQYYREEENGRGNFPPRFSGLQFPNYSSELNVNALELDDSALYLCASSWGPNEQFFGPGTRLTVL.

This chain links TRBV19 with TRBJ2-2; D is unclear. The V end lost 6 bases, the J end lost 6 bases, and 5 bases lay between the germline ends. The CDR3 has 11 amino acids. Germline V gene data show CDR1 as LNHDA and CDR2 as SQIVND (reference sequence). The CDR3 coding sequence is TGTGCCAGTAGCTCTCCCGGGGAGCTGTTTTTT. Its translation: CASSSPGELFF.

On this clone: Other nucleotide sequences in the sample specify the same CDR3. The chain combines TRBV5-6 with TRBJ2-7; 12 bases line up with TRBD2. J gave up 2 bases and V 0 bases, and 0 bases lay outside the gene matches. CDR1 is SGHDT, CDR2 YYEEEE, per germline. The CDR3 extends over 15 amino acids. CDR3 DNA: TGTGCCAGCAGCTTGGGACTAGCGGGGGCCTACGAGCAGTACTTC. Its translation is CASSLGLAGAYEQYF.

Notes on this clone: This could be a read error, since a much larger clone is one nucleotide away. This chain joins TRBV19 and TRBJ2-6, with D maybe TRBD1 (5 bases). CDR3 length: 15 amino acids. From germline, CDR1 is LNHDA and CDR2 SQIVND (reference sequence). The CDR3 protein is CASSLWASGASVLTF. CDR3 in DNA: TGTGCCAGTAGTCTCTGGGCCTCTGGGGCCAGCGTCCTGACTTTC.

V gene TRBV6-4 combines with J gene TRBJ2-3; TRBD2 agrees at 7 bases. V lost 0 bases and J lost 9; bases outside the gene matches: 0. Germline assignment: CDR1 MRHNA and CDR2 SNTAGT. There are 12 residues in the CDR3. CDR3 region: CASSDSGGTQYF. The CDR3 coding sequence is TGTGCCAGCAGTGACTCGGGGGGGACGCAGTATTTT.

This chain uses TRBV7-9 with TRBJ2-1; 7 bases align to TRBD2. CDR3 length: 13 amino acids. Germline values: CDR1 SEHNR, CDR2 FQNEAQ (reference sequence). V shed 10 bases and J 8 bases; nucleotides not matched to a gene: 11. The CDR3, as DNA: TGTGCCACCATAGCGGGTATGAGCGATGAGCAGTTCTTC. Translating gives CATIAGMSDEQFF.

The rearrangement links TRBV15 to TRBJ1-4, with TRBD1 matching 7 bases. Germline values: CDR1 LNHNV, CDR2 YYDKDF (reference sequence). CDR3 length: 20 residues. Trimming at V came to 2 bases and at J to 0 bases, leaving 15 bases not matched to a gene. The CDR3 here is CATSRWRTGVRGATNEKLFF. In DNA, the CDR3 is TGTGCCACCAGCAGATGGAGAACAGGGGTTAGGGGTGCAACTAATGAAAAACTGTTTTTT.

This chain connects TRBV2 to TRBJ2-2; D is possibly TRBD2 (5 bases). The germline CDR1 and CDR2 sequences are SNHLY and FYNNEI. The CDR3 extends over 15 amino acids. The V gene lost 8 bases and the J gene lost 5 bases, with 18 bases spanning the gap. This CDR3 reads CASYNFAGGTGELFF. Here the CDR3 DNA reads TGTGCCAGCTATAACTTCGCGGGCGGAACCGGGGAGCTGTTTTTT.

In regard to this clone: Other DNA sequences in the same sample also yield this CDR3. This chain uses TRBV5-1 with TRBJ2-7; D is undetermined. Germline V gene lookup returns CDR1 SGHRS and CDR2 YFSETQ. This CDR3 has 12 residues. Trimming pared 0 bases from V and 3 bases from J, leaving 4 bases between. DNA of the CDR3: TGCGCCAGCAGCTTGGATTACTACGAGCAGTACTTC. Protein: CASSLDYYEQYF.

The gene calls are TRBV7-2 and TRBJ1-5, with D possibly being TRBD1 (6 bases). The CDR3 runs 14 residues. Germline V lookup: CDR1 SGHTA, CDR2 FQGNSA. The V end was cut by 3 bases, the J end by 4 bases, with 10 bases between. The chain's CDR3 is CASSFGTTNQPQHF. The DNA of the CDR3 is TGTGCCAGCAGCTTCGGGACAACAAATCAGCCCCAGCATTTT.

The genes are TRBV7-9 and TRBJ1-2; D gene ambiguous. Germline CDR1 and CDR2: SEHNR and FQNEAQ (reference sequence). This CDR3 has 13 amino acids. Trimming took 3 bases from V and 6 from J, leaving 11 bases between them. CDR3 residues: CASSLAPSDGYTF. The CDR3 DNA sequence: TGTGCCAGCAGCTTGGCCCCGTCGGATGGCTACACCTTC.

This chain joins TRBV7-8 and TRBJ1-1; perhaps TRBD1 as D (6 bases). Trimming left V 2 bases short and J 0 bases short, with 13 bases between. The CDR3 is 16 amino acids. The germline CDR1 and CDR2 sequences are SGHVS and FQNEAQ. In DNA form, the CDR3 reads TGTGCCAGCAGCTTAACCCCAAGGGGGATGAACACTGAAGCTTTCTTT. This gives the protein CASSLTPRGMNTEAFF.

The V gene is TRBV4-1, the J gene TRBJ1-2; D is unclear. V dropped 4 bases and J dropped 2 bases, with 8 bases sitting between them. The CDR3 length is 13 residues. Germline loops: CDR1 MGHRA, CDR2 YSYEKL. The CDR3 DNA reads as TGCGCCAGCAGCCCTTTAGACAACTATGGCTACACCTTC. Its protein is CASSPLDNYGYTF.

This clone appeared once. The chain has TRBV30 and TRBJ1-1, with D unresolved. The CDR3 has 12 amino acids. Trimming shortened V by 0 bases and J by 5 bases, and 7 bases separated the two germline ends. Looked up from germline, CDR1 is GTSNPN and CDR2 is SVGIG (reference sequence). The CDR3 DNA sequence: TGTGCCTGGAGTGTACAAGGGACTGAAGCTTTCTTT. Translation gives CAWSVQGTEAFF. The whole variable domain, filled in from reference TRBV30 and TRBJ1-1, reads SQTIHQWPATLVQPVGSPLSLECTVEGTSNPNLYWYRQAAGRGLQLLFYSVGIGQISSEVPQNLSASRPQDRQFILSSKKLLLSDSGFYLCAWSVQGTEAFFGQGTRLTVV.

The chain is built from TRBV13 and TRBJ2-2; TRBD1 aligns across 8 bases. Per germline, CDR1 PRHDT and CDR2 FYEKMQ (reference sequence). The CDR3 totals 16 residues. Unmatched junction bases numbered 8, after V lost 4 bases and J lost 4 bases. The CDR3 here is CASSSGTGSVTGELFF. In DNA form, the CDR3 reads TGTGCCAGCAGCTCAGGGACAGGTTCTGTCACCGGGGAGCTGTTTTTT.

This clone is a singleton in its sample. The genes are TRBV7-9 and TRBJ2-7; tentative D call: TRBD2 (7 bases). V was cut by 0 bases and J by 4 bases, with 13 bases left in between. CDR1 and CDR2 from the germline V gene are SEHNR and FQNEAQ (reference sequence). The CDR3 length is 15 residues. The CDR3 is CASSLATGGSYEQYF. The CDR3 coding sequence is TGTGCCAGCAGCTTAGCAACGGGGGGCTCGTACGAGCAGTACTTC.